This T cell receptor (beta chain) came from a study of blood T cell repertoires in COVID-19. On the study more broadly: Acute and convalescent COVID-19 specimens originated in the United States, Italy and Spain. The cDNA or gDNA used as material had been derived from T cells, B-cell-depleted T cells, or PBMCs.

In the authors' workflow: Counts of nucleated cells, estimated from reference gene primer amplification, were obtained. Sequencing used immunoSEQ multiplex PCR; TCRdb keeps in-frame clones, though not all of them. V and J calls and clone size are those listed in that table; D and trimming were worked out from the DNA. This table has around 370,000 clones, about 90% appearing once. As concerns this clone: The same CDR3 also results from other DNA sequences found in this sample.

V trimming: 3 bases; J trimming: 4 bases; junction bases outside the gene matches: 1. The CDR3 contains 13 residues. Germline CDR1 reads SGHTA; CDR2 reads FQGTGA. Sequenced material: peripheral blood. The TCR originated in a man between 18 and 29 years old with active or convalescent COVID-19. This sequence joins TRBV7-3 and TRBJ1-1, with 8 bases fitting TRBD1. DNA for the CDR3: TGTGCCAGCAGCTTCACAGGGGGCACTGAAGCTTTCTTT. Its translation: CASSFTGGTEAFF.